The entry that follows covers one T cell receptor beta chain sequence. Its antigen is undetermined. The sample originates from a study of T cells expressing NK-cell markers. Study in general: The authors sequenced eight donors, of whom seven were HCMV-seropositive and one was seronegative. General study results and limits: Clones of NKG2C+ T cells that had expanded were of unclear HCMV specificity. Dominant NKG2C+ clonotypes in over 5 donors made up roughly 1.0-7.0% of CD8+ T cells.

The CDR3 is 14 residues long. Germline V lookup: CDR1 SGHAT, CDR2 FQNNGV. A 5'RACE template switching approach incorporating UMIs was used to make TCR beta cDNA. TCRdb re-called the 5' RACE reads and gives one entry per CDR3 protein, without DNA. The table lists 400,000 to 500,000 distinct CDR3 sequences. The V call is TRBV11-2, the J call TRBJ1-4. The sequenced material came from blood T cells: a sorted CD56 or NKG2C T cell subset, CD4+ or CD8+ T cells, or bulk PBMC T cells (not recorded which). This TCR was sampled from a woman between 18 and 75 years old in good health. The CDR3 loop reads CASSPWGLGEKLFF.